Below, 7 T cell receptor beta chains from the same sample are listed, as sequenced in a study of tumor-infiltrating lymphocytes in oesophageal squamous cell carcinoma. TCRdb called the PCR reads again in MiXCR, with one record for every CDR3 protein. The sample lists approximately 10,000 distinct CDR3 sequences; about 54% were seen once. The sample was esophageal tumor tissue. The receptors shown here come from a male donor with esophageal squamous cell carcinoma.

The J gene is TRBJ2-1, the V gene TRBV11-3, with 9 bases matching TRBD2. In germline, CDR1 is SGHNT, CDR2 YENEEA. V shed 0 bases and J 2 bases; nucleotides not matched to a gene: 5. The CDR3 covers 17 residues. The CDR3 spells CASSLERGLAPYNEQFF. The CDR3 DNA reads TGTGCCAGCAGCTTAGAGCGGGGACTAGCCCCCTACAATGAGCAGTTCTTC.

This clonotype ranks as large (0.1 to 1%). The chain recombines TRBV7-8 with TRBJ1-4; D is unresolved. The V and J ends lost 1 base and 8 bases respectively, with 11 bases between them. The CDR3 consists of 14 residues. Germline lookup yields CDR1 SGHVS and CDR2 FQNEAQ. Written as DNA, the CDR3 is TGTGCCAGCAGCTTAGGGGCGGGGTTGGAAAAACTGTTTTTT. The encoded protein is CASSLGAGLEKLFF. The full variable domain, its missing parts supplied by reference TRBV7-8 and TRBJ1-4, is GAGVSQSPRYKVAKRGQDVALRCDPISGHVSLFWYQQALGQGPEFLTYFQNEAQLDKSGLPSDRFFAERPEGSVSTLKIQRTQQEDSAVYLCASSLGAGLEKLFFGSGTQLSVL.

This rearrangement joins TRBV7-2 to TRBJ2-4; 9 positions match TRBD1. The end of the DNA fits TRBJ2-7 better, so the J call may be wrong. The CDR3 length is 16 residues. Germline loops: CDR1 SGHTA, CDR2 FQGNSA. The CDR3, as DNA: TGTGCCAGCAGCTTAGTGGGGACAGGGAAGCTTTACGAGCAGTACTTC. Its translation: CASSLVGTGKLYEQYF.

By proportion, this clonotype is medium-sized. V gene TRBV7-3 combines with J gene TRBJ2-3; no clear D. The V gene lost 1 base and the J gene lost 6 bases, with 11 bases spanning the gap. CDR1 SGHTA and CDR2 FQGTGA come from the germline V gene. The CDR3 loop spans 14 amino acids. CDR3 protein: CASSLSSSSDTQYF. Written as DNA, the CDR3 is TGTGCCAGCAGCTTAAGCTCGTCCTCTGATACGCAGTATTTT.

In DNA form, the CDR3 reads TGTGCCAGCAGCTCCTCAGGGACTAGCGAGAAAGGGACAGATACGCAGTATTTT. Translation: CASSSSGTSEKGTDTQYF. The gene calls are TRBV11-1 and TRBJ2-3, with TRBD2 matching 10 bases. The J segment lost 3 bases and the V segment lost 4 bases, leaving 13 bases of the junction unmatched. The CDR3 covers 18 residues. Germline V gene sequence: CDR1 SGHAT, CDR2 FQDESV (reference sequence).

The V gene is TRBV7-3, the J gene TRBJ2-3; 9 nucleotides agree with TRBD1. TRBJ2-7 explains the end of the DNA better; the J call may be wrong. The CDR3 has 15 residues. Germline lookup yields CDR1 SGHTA and CDR2 FQGTGA. DNA for the CDR3: TGTGCCAGCAGCTCAGGGACAGGGATTGAGAATGAGCAGTACTTC. Residues: CASSSGTGIENEQYF.

Many counts were recorded for this clonotype. The rearrangement joins TRBV6-1 to TRBJ2-7; 8 bases are shared with TRBD2. Germline V lookup: CDR1 MNHNS, CDR2 SASEGT. CDR3 length: 15 residues. V dropped 1 base and J dropped 1; count of bases not matched to a gene: 3. The CDR3 is CASSEGAGASYEQYF. The DNA for the CDR3 is TGTGCCAGCAGTGAAGGAGCGGGAGCATCCTACGAGCAGTACTTC.